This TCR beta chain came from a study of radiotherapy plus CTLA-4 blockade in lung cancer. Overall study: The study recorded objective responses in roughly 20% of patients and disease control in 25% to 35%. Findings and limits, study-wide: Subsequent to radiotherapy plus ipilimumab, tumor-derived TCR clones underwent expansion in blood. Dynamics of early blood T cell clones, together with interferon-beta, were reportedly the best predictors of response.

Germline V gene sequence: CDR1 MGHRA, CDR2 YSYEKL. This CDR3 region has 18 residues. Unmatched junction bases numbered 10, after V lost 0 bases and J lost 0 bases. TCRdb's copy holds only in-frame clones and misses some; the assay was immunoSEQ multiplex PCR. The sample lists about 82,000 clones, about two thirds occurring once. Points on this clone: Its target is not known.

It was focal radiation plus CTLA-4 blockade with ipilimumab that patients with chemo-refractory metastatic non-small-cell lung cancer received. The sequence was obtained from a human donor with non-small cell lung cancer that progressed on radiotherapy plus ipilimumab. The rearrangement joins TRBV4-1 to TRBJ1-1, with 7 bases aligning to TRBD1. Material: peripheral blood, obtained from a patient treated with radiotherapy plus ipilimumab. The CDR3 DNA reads TGCGCCAGCAGCCAAGATCAAGGGGCAGGGGGGGTGAACACTGAAGCTTTCTTT. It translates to CASSQDQGAGGVNTEAFF.